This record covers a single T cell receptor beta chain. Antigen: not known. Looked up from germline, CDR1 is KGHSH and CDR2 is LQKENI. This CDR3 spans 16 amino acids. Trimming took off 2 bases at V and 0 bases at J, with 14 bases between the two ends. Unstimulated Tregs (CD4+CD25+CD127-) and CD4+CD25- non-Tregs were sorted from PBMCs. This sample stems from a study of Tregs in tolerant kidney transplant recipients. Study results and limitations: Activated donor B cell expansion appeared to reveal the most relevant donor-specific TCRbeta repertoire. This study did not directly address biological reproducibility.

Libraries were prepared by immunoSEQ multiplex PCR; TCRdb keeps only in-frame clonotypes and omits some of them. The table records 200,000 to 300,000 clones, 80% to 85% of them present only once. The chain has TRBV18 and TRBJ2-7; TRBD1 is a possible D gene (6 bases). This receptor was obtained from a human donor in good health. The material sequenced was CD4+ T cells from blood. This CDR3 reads CASSPSVTGSSYEQYF. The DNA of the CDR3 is TGTGCCAGCTCACCAAGTGTAACAGGGAGCTCCTACGAGCAGTACTTC.